This TCR beta chain was sequenced in a study of shared clonotypes between healthy human individuals. Study-level findings and limits: The sampled material consisted only of blood, and tissue repertoires are likely to differ.

CDR1 is SQVTM, CDR2 ANQGSEA, per germline. V lost 8 bases to trimming and J lost 1 base; unmatched junction nucleotides: 6. The CDR3 extends over 14 amino acids. As regards this clone: Antigen specificity is unknown.

Deep-level running was used for the assay. Replicate PCRs from sorted subsets contained roughly 200 ng DNA, which is 31,000 or so T cell genomes. The method was immunoSEQ multiplex PCR; TCRdb's version includes in-frame clones alone and lacks a portion of them. This sample has over 1.4 million clones, with 96% found just once. All of the donors resided in Nashville, Tennessee, and each was a Caucasian adult. The chain employs TRBV29-1 and TRBJ2-1; 9 positions match TRBD2. The sequence was obtained from a young man in good health. Sequenced: naive CD4+ T cells sorted from blood. Subset indicated: CD45RA+ positively selected. The CDR3: CSLGAGGSYNEQFF. For the CDR3, the DNA is TGCAGCCTAGGAGCGGGAGGATCCTACAATGAGCAGTTCTTC.